This is a list of T cell receptor beta chains from one sample in a study of OX40 agonist ivuxolimab in advanced cancers. The table came from immunoSEQ multiplex PCR; TCRdb's copy has only in-frame clones and leaves some out. Of some 86,000 clones listed, about nine tenths are singletons. The sample was CD4+ or CD8+ T cells sorted from blood, taken in a trial of the OX40 agonist ivuxolimab. These TCRs come from an adult with an advanced solid tumor such as melanoma, head and neck, liver or kidney cancer. Both conserved end residues are part of each CDR3. D genes are given only for firm matches. Only some rows state a clone size, as once, few, many or a class for expanded clones.

TRBJ2-3 | - | TRBV5-4 | - | CASSRPDGNTQYF | TGTGCCAGCAGCCGACCGGACGGAAATACGCAGTATTTT
TRBJ2-7 | - | TRBV15 | - | CATSSALAGYEQYF | TGTGCCACCAGCAGTGCCCTTGCGGGTTACGAGCAGTACTTC
TRBJ1-6 | once | TRBV11-2 | - | CASSLQSGSPLHF | TGTGCCAGCAGCTTGCAAAGCGGCTCACCCCTCCACTTT
TRBJ2-6 | - | TRBV15 | - | CATSRVLIQYGSGANVLTF | TGTGCCACCAGCAGAGTCTTGATCCAGTATGGCTCTGGGGCCAACGTCCTGACTTTC
TRBJ1-3 | - | TRBV6-5 | - | CASSYTGYSGNTIYF | TGTGCCAGCAGTTATACAGGCTACTCTGGAAACACCATATATTTT
TRBJ2-5 | - | TRBV7-9 | - | CASGEETQYF | TGTGCCAGCGGGGAGGAGACCCAGTACTTC
TRBJ2-7 | - | TRBV19 | - | CASSIRSVSYEQYF | TGTGCCAGTAGTATAAGATCCGTCTCCTACGAGCAGTACTTC
TRBJ2-7 | once | TRBV10-3 | TRBD2 | CAISESASGIRSYEQYF | TGTGCCATCAGTGAGTCTGCTAGCGGGATCAGATCCTACGAGCAGTACTTC
TRBJ2-5 | few | TRBV19 | TRBD2 | CASSKVREGTETQYF | TGTGCCAGTAGTAAGGTACGGGAGGGCACGGAGACCCAGTACTTC
TRBJ2-7 | once | TRBV2 | - | CASSDWVDSYEQYF | TGTGCCAGCAGTGATTGGGTAGACTCCTACGAGCAGTACTTC
TRBJ2-2 | - | TRBV18 | TRBD2 | CASSPSGSVAGTGELFF | TGTGCCAGCTCACCTAGCGGGAGCGTCGCGGGCACCGGGGAGCTGTTTTTT
TRBJ1-1 | - | TRBV6-5 | - | CASSWSLGNTEAFF | TGTGCCAGCAGTTGGTCGCTCGGGAACACTGAAGCTTTCTTT
TRBJ1-2 | - | TRBV10-3 | - | CAISSGNYGYTF | TGTGCCATCAGTAGCGGCAACTATGGCTACACCTTC
TRBJ1-2 | - | TRBV5-4 | TRBD1 | CASSLIGSGTGGYTF | TGTGCCAGCAGCTTGATCGGATCAGGGACAGGGGGCTACACCTTC
TRBJ2-1 | - | TRBV27 | - | CASSFDFRGYSYNEQFF | TGTGCCAGCAGTTTCGATTTTAGGGGCTACTCCTACAATGAGCAGTTCTTC
TRBJ1-1 | once | TRBV21-1 | - | CASSSPGFDTEAFF | TGTGCCAGCAGCTCCCCGGGGTTTGACACTGAAGCTTTCTTT
TRBJ1-4 | - | TRBV9 | - | CASSDPLQGGTEKLFF | TGTGCCAGCAGCGACCCATTACAGGGAGGAACCGAAAAACTGTTTTTT
TRBJ2-7 | - | TRBV5-4 | TRBD2 | CASSFRSGYAYEQYF | TGTGCCAGCAGCTTCCGTAGCGGGTACGCCTACGAGCAGTACTTC
TRBJ2-1 | - | TRBV25-1 | - | CASSDSRGVEFF | TGTGCCAGCAGTGACTCCAGGGGGGTCGAGTTCTTC
TRBJ1-2 | - | TRBV29-1 | - | CSVEQDSNYGYTF | TGCAGCGTTGAACAGGATAGTAACTATGGCTACACCTTC
TRBJ1-1 | - | TRBV28 | TRBD1 | CASSLHTGGTEAFF | TGTGCCAGCAGTCTTCACACAGGGGGCACTGAAGCTTTCTTT
TRBJ1-5 | - | TRBV7-2 | - | CASSLIADQPQHF | TGTGCCAGCAGCTTGATTGCCGATCAGCCCCAGCATTTT
TRBJ2-1 | - | TRBV5-1 | TRBD2 | CASSPGRREGYNEQFF | TGCGCCAGCAGCCCTGGTCGACGGGAGGGCTACAATGAGCAGTTCTTC
TRBJ1-1 | - | TRBV11-2 | - | CASSSTREAKNTEAFF | TGTGCCAGCAGCTCCACCCGGGAGGCGAAGAACACTGAAGCTTTCTTT
TRBJ1-2 | - | TRBV5-1 | TRBD1 | CASSLGQGAYGYTF | TGCGCCAGCAGCTTGGGACAGGGGGCGTATGGCTACACCTTC
TRBJ2-1 | once | TRBV2 | - | CASKAEANHNEQFF | TGTGCCAGCAAAGCGGAGGCTAACCACAATGAGCAGTTCTTC
TRBJ1-3 | - | TRBV6-5 | TRBD1 | CASKRTGVGNTIYF | TGTGCCAGCAAAAGGACAGGAGTTGGAAACACCATATATTTT
TRBJ2-3 | - | TRBV2 | TRBD2 | CASSFMPSGRADTQYF | TGTGCCAGCAGTTTCATGCCTAGCGGGAGGGCAGATACGCAGTATTTT
TRBJ1-2 | - | TRBV7-8 | - | CASSLRPGEYYYGYTF | TGTGCCAGCAGCTTAAGACCCGGGGAATATTACTATGGCTACACCTTC
TRBJ1-2 | - | TRBV5-4 | TRBD1 | CASSGGDRGLLGYTF | TGTGCCAGCAGCGGTGGGGACAGGGGGCTGCTGGGCTACACCTTC
TRBJ2-5 | - | TRBV5-4 | TRBD1 | CASSSRDRYQETQYF | TGTGCCAGCAGCTCCCGGGACAGATACCAAGAGACCCAGTACTTC
TRBJ1-2 | - | TRBV27 | - | CASSKTGPSGYTF | TGTGCCAGCAGTAAAACAGGGCCCAGCGGCTACACCTTC
TRBJ2-3 | - | TRBV5-4 | - | CASSLGERGTDTQYF | TGTGCCAGCAGCCTTGGGGAGCGGGGCACAGATACGCAGTATTTT
TRBJ2-1 | - | TRBV10-3 | TRBD2 | CAIRNRTSGRALRAGLLFF | TGTGCCATCAGAAACCGTACTAGCGGGAGGGCCTTAAGAGCCGGACTGCTGTTCTTC
TRBJ2-3 | - | TRBV10-1 | - | CASSEPGPGNTQYF | TGCGCCAGCAGTGAGCCGGGACCGGGAAATACGCAGTATTTT
TRBJ1-1 | - | TRBV27 | - | CASRAGSLNTEAFF | TGTGCCAGCAGGGCTGGGTCACTGAACACTGAAGCTTTCTTT
TRBJ1-4 | once | TRBV5-6 | - | CASSLEIPPGTNEKLFF | TGTGCCAGCAGCTTGGAGATCCCGCCGGGGACTAATGAAAAACTGTTTTTT
TRBJ1-1 | - | TRBV25-1 | - | CASSAPGLRNTEAFF | TGTGCCAGCAGTGCTCCGGGACTCAGGAACACTGAAGCTTTCTTT
TRBJ2-5 | - | TRBV30 | TRBD2 | CAWSGGEWTQYF | TGTGCCTGGAGCGGGGGGGAGTGGACCCAGTACTTC
TRBJ1-5 | few | TRBV6-5 | TRBD1 | CASSYDDREQPQHF | TGTGCCAGCAGTTACGACGACAGGGAGCAGCCCCAGCATTTT
TRBJ2-3 | - | TRBV25-1 | - | CASRRSGGSTDTQYF | TGTGCCAGCAGGAGATCCGGCGGGTCCACAGATACGCAGTATTTT
TRBJ2-3 | - | TRBV19 | - | CASSIGTSRIVTDTQYF | TGTGCCAGTAGTATAGGTACTAGCCGGATTGTCACAGATACGCAGTATTTT
TRBJ2-7 | - | TRBV11-3 | - | CASSTRTVSYEQYF | TGTGCCAGCAGCACCAGGACAGTCTCCTACGAGCAGTACTTC
TRBJ2-3 | - | TRBV9 | TRBD2 | CASGKGGTDTQYF | TGTGCCAGCGGTAAGGGAGGGACAGATACGCAGTATTTT
TRBJ2-3 | - | TRBV18 | TRBD2 | CASSAIAGGPGRDPYF | TGTGCCAGCTCAGCGATTGCGGGAGGGCCAGGTCGGGACCCGTATTTT
TRBJ1-3 | few | TRBV28 | - | CASRQVFSGNTIYF | TGTGCCTCGAGACAGGTCTTCTCTGGAAACACCATATATTTT
TRBJ1-1 | - | TRBV5-4 | - | CASSSVGREYTEAFF | TGTGCCAGCAGCTCCGTAGGGAGGGAGTACACTGAAGCTTTCTTT
TRBJ1-2 | - | TRBV18 | TRBD1 | CASSPTRDRIFGYTF | TGTGCCAGCTCACCGACCCGGGACAGGATATTTGGCTACACCTTC
TRBJ1-2 | - | TRBV10-1 | - | CASSETGIYGYTF | TGCGCCAGCAGCGAGACCGGGATATATGGCTACACCTTC
TRBJ2-1 | - | TRBV5-1 | TRBD2 | CASSSAPAGGGSNEQFF | TGCGCCAGCAGCTCGGCGCCAGCGGGAGGTGGGTCCAATGAGCAGTTCTTC
TRBJ2-7 | - | TRBV5-4 | TRBD2 | CASSTGLAVDGEQYF | TGTGCCAGCAGCACGGGACTAGCGGTGGACGGCGAGCAGTACTTC
TRBJ2-7 | - | TRBV27 | TRBD1 | CASSLKWTGSYEQYF | TGTGCCAGCAGTTTAAAGTGGACAGGCTCCTACGAGCAGTACTTC
TRBJ2-1 | - | TRBV6-5 | TRBD2 | CASCRTSCNEQFF | TGTGCCAGCTGTCGGACTAGTTGCAATGAGCAGTTCTTC
TRBJ2-3 | - | TRBV19 | - | CASNEGRTDTQYF | TGTGCCAGTAACGAGGGCAGGACAGATACGCAGTATTTT
TRBJ1-5 | few | TRBV15 | - | CATSKYLGEPQHF | TGTGCCACCAGCAAATACCTTGGGGAGCCCCAGCATTTT
TRBJ2-5 | - | TRBV7-3 | - | CASSTDRQQTQYF | TGTGCCAGCAGCACGGACAGACAACAGACCCAGTACTTC
TRBJ1-2 | once | TRBV2 | TRBD1 | CASMPGQGYGYTF | TGTGCCAGCATGCCTGGACAGGGGTATGGCTACACCTTC
TRBJ2-2 | - | TRBV6-6 | TRBD2 | CASSRTSGRTTGELFF | TGTGCCAGCAGCCGGACTAGCGGGAGGACCACCGGGGAGCTGTTTTTT
TRBJ2-1 | - | TRBV2 | - | CASRELATAYNEQFF | TGTGCCAGCAGAGAACTAGCAACGGCCTACAATGAGCAGTTCTTC